The 26 T cell receptor beta chains given below trace back to one sample, sequenced in a study of blood T cell repertoires in COVID-19. Repertoires were generated with immunoSEQ multiplex PCR, while TCRdb's copy carries only in-frame clones and drops some. The repertoire consists of approximately 100,000 clones, with roughly 88% occurring once and the leading ten covering 3.5%. Sequenced input: peripheral blood. These TCRs come from a human donor in a cohort sampled during active COVID-19.

The V and J genes are TRBV7-9 and TRBJ1-1; D is ambiguous. The CDR3 runs 16 residues. Trimming removed 0 bases from V and 1 base from J, with 12 bases in between. CDR1 and CDR2 (germline): SEHNR, FQNEAQ (reference sequence). The CDR3 DNA reads as TGTGCCAGCAGCTTAGCGCCGGGGAATCGGAACACTGAAGCTTTCTTT. Its translation: CASSLAPGNRNTEAFF.

This chain connects TRBV3-1 (or the pseudogene TRBV3-2) to TRBJ1-5; 7 bases match TRBD1. Germline values: CDR1 LGHDT, CDR2 YNNKEL (reference sequence). CDR3 length: 15 residues. V lost 4 bases, J lost 2 bases, and 5 bases stayed unmatched. The CDR3 nucleotides read TGTGCCAGCAGCCTCAGGGGGAATGGCAATCAGCCCCAGCATTTT. Translation gives CASSLRGNGNQPQHF.

This clone appeared a few times. The chain carries TRBV29-1 and TRBJ1-1; D might be TRBD1 (5 bases). V was shortened by 7 bases and J by 1 base, with 16 bases between the two germline ends. The germline V gene has CDR1 SQVTM and CDR2 ANQGSEA. The CDR3 is 14 amino acids. The CDR3 region has the DNA TGCAGCGCCTTCAGGGCCCCCTCGAACACTGAAGCTTTCTTT. It encodes CSAFRAPSNTEAFF. The full variable domain, its missing parts supplied by reference TRBV29-1 and TRBJ1-1, is SAVISQKPSRDICQRGTSLTIQCQVDSQVTMMFWYRQQPGQSLTLIATANQGSEATYESGFVIDKFPISRPNLTFSTLTVSNMSPEDSSIYLCSAFRAPSNTEAFFGQGTRLTVV.

The rearrangement uses TRBV25-1 and TRBJ1-4; TRBD1 agrees at 7 bases. The CDR3 is 15 residues long. Trimming at V came to 2 bases and at J to 7 bases, leaving 7 bases not matched to a gene. Germline V gene sequence: CDR1 MGHDK, CDR2 SYGVNS. The CDR3 loop reads CASSEPRQGPEKLFF. The DNA for the CDR3 is TGTGCCAGCAGTGAACCCAGACAGGGACCTGAAAAACTGTTTTTT.

The chain is built from TRBV24-1 and TRBJ2-1; 11 bases agree with TRBD2. Germline V CDR1 and CDR2: KGHDR, SFDVKD. This CDR3 has 17 residues. J was trimmed by 7 bases and V by 0 bases; bases with no gene match: 7. CDR3 nucleotide sequence: TGTGCCACCAGTGATTTGGGTAGCGGGAGGGCCGGGAATGAGCAGTTCTTC. This sequence encodes CATSDLGSGRAGNEQFF.

The rearrangement joins TRBV7-2 to TRBJ1-1; 8 positions agree with TRBD1. The germline V gene encodes CDR1 SGHTA and CDR2 FQGNSA. The CDR3 runs 13 residues. The trim removed 3 bases at V and 4 bases at J, leaving 1 base unmatched. The CDR3 loop is CASSFTGGTEAFF. In DNA, the CDR3 is TGTGCCAGCAGCTTCACAGGGGGCACTGAAGCTTTCTTT.

V is TRBV19 and J is TRBJ2-1; no reliable D call. The V gene lost 4 bases and the J gene lost 2 bases, with 3 bases spanning the gap. The CDR3 covers 12 residues. Germline assignment: CDR1 LNHDA and CDR2 SQIVND (reference sequence). The CDR3 sequence: CASSTTYNEQFF. The CDR3 DNA reads as TGTGCCAGTAGTACCACCTACAATGAGCAGTTCTTC.

This clone was picked up one time. The chain joins TRBV5-1 to TRBJ2-5; D is possibly TRBD1 (5 bases). The CDR3 covers 15 residues. Trimming left V 7 bases short and J 1 base short, with 17 bases between. CDR1 and CDR2 (germline): SGHRS, YFSETQ. In nucleotides, the CDR3 is TGCGCCAGCGCCCTTGTTCAGGACACCCAAGAGACCCAGTACTTC. It encodes CASALVQDTQETQYF.

This rearrangement joins TRBV28 to TRBJ1-3, with 8 bases identical to TRBD1. The CDR3 is made up of 16 amino acids. J was trimmed by 5 bases and V by 3 bases; bases with no gene match: 9. Germline loops: CDR1 MDHEN, CDR2 SYDVKM. The CDR3 sequence: CASSFQGAGIRNTIYF. In nucleotides, the CDR3 is TGTGCCAGCAGTTTTCAGGGGGCCGGAATACGAAACACCATATATTTT.

The V call is TRBV9, the J call TRBJ1-2, with D tentatively TRBD1 (5 bases). This CDR3 contains 13 residues. Trimming stripped 1 base from V and 3 bases from J, with 7 bases between. Germline CDR1 SGDLS, CDR2 YYNGEE. The CDR3 bases are TGTGCCAGCAGCGTACGGGGGGACTATGGCTACACCTTC. Translated, it gives CASSVRGDYGYTF. Full variable domain (remainder filled in from reference TRBV9 and TRBJ1-2): DSGVTQTPKHLITATGQRVTLRCSPRSGDLSVYWYQQSLDQGLQFLIQYYNGEERAKGNILERFSAQQFPDLHSELNLSSLELGDSALYFCASSVRGDYGYTFGSGTRLTVV.

The chain uses TRBV19 and TRBJ2-1, with D possibly matching TRBD2 (5 bases). Germline V lookup: CDR1 LNHDA, CDR2 SQIVND (reference sequence). The CDR3 loop spans 15 amino acids. Trimming cost V 4 bases and J 1 base, with 11 bases left between them. Here the CDR3 DNA reads TGTGCCAGTAGTACTAGCAGGAGGTCCTACAATGAGCAGTTCTTC. It codes for CASSTSRRSYNEQFF.

The rearrangement joins TRBV5-1 to TRBJ2-7, with 7 bases matching TRBD1. CDR3 length: 13 amino acids. Per germline, CDR1 SGHRS and CDR2 YFSETQ. V lost 5 bases, J lost 0 bases, and 2 bases stayed unmatched. The CDR3 nucleotides are TGCGCCAGCAGGTGGGACAGCTCCTACGAGCAGTACTTC. This gives the protein CASRWDSSYEQYF.

The rearrangement uses TRBV6-5 and TRBJ1-1; D call uncertain. Germline-derived CDR1 and CDR2 are MNHEY and SVGAGI. CDR3 size: 16 residues. Trimming removed 0 bases from V and 6 bases from J, with 17 bases in between. Written as DNA, the CDR3 is TGTGCCAGCAGTTACTCAGTAGGTCCGTCTAGCGCTGAAGCTTTCTTT. Translating it yields CASSYSVGPSSAEAFF.

The chain uses TRBV27 and TRBJ2-2; D unclear. The germline V gene has CDR1 MNHEY and CDR2 SMNVEV (reference sequence). Trimming cost V 3 bases and J 5 bases, with 10 bases left between them. The CDR3 runs to 14 residues. CDR3 region: CASSFRARTGELFF. The DNA for the CDR3 is TGTGCCAGCAGTTTTCGAGCGAGGACCGGGGAGCTGTTTTTT.

The chain joins TRBV27 to TRBJ1-6; D is undetermined. Germline-derived CDR1 and CDR2 are MNHEY and SMNVEV (reference sequence). Trimming cost V 3 bases and J 0 bases, with 12 bases left between them. CDR3 size: 17 residues. Written as DNA, the CDR3 is TGTGCCAGCAGTTTCCGTACTCGTCTCTCCTATAATTCACCCCTCCACTTT. Its translation: CASSFRTRLSYNSPLHF.

The chain is built from TRBV30 and TRBJ1-6; no reliable D call. The CDR3 is 13 amino acids. Germline CDR1 reads GTSNPN; CDR2 reads SVGIG (reference sequence). The ends were cut back, 1 base at V and 12 bases at J, with 13 bases in the middle. Here the CDR3 DNA reads TGTGCCTGGAGTGCGTCGGTACAGTTACCCCTCCACTTT. It codes for CAWSASVQLPLHF.

In its sample, this clone was seen a few times. This chain connects TRBV3-1 (or the pseudogene TRBV3-2) to TRBJ2-3; 8 bases are shared with TRBD2. This CDR3 comprises 17 residues. Germline lookup yields CDR1 LGHDT and CDR2 YNNKEL (reference sequence). V shed 4 bases and J 1 base; nucleotides not matched to a gene: 10. Here the CDR3 reads CASSLRTSRFRTDTQYF. CDR3 sequence (DNA): TGTGCCAGCAGCCTACGGACTAGCCGGTTCCGCACAGATACGCAGTATTTT.

The rearrangement links TRBV15 to TRBJ2-3, with TRBD2 identical over 8 bases. The CDR3 is 15 residues long. Germline trimming cut 0 bases from V and 1 base from J; bases unmatched to any gene: 0. The germline gives CDR1 LNHNV, CDR2 YYDKDF (reference sequence). The CDR3 here is CATSRERGGTDTQYF. CDR3 coding DNA: TGTGCCACCAGCAGAGAGCGGGGGGGCACAGATACGCAGTATTTT.

This clone appeared a single time. The chain links TRBV27 to TRBJ1-2, with 8 bases lining up with TRBD1. Trimming at V came to 5 bases and at J to 4 bases, leaving 6 bases not matched to a gene. The germline CDR1 and CDR2 sequences are MNHEY and SMNVEV (reference sequence). The CDR3 is 14 residues long. CDR3 residues: CASSRQGRGYGYTF. Written as DNA, the CDR3 is TGTGCCAGCAGTCGACAGGGGAGGGGCTATGGCTACACCTTC.

The rearrangement joins TRBV9 to TRBJ1-2; 7 bases are a match to TRBD1. The CDR3 has 16 amino acids. V lost 0 bases to trimming and J lost 0 bases; unmatched junction nucleotides: 5. Germline loops: CDR1 SGDLS, CDR2 YYNGEE. CDR3 in amino acids: CASSVGTGGANYGYTF. The CDR3 DNA reads TGTGCCAGCAGCGTAGGGACAGGAGGGGCTAACTATGGCTACACCTTC.

The gene calls are TRBV6-2 or TRBV6-3 and TRBJ1-1; the match to TRBD1 covers 7 bases. The CDR3 has 15 amino acids. The V segment lost 6 bases and the J segment 1 base; nucleotides outside the gene matches: 8. Germline-derived CDR1 and CDR2 are MNHEY and SVGEGT. CDR3 sequence: CASSLQGIGNTEAFF. CDR3 sequence (DNA): TGTGCCAGCAGCTTACAGGGGATCGGGAACACTGAAGCTTTCTTT.

The rearrangement joins TRBV7-2 to TRBJ2-1, with D perhaps matching TRBD1 (6 bases). Germline CDR1 SGHTA, CDR2 FQGNSA. V dropped 2 bases and J dropped 14 bases, with 13 bases sitting between them. The CDR3 length is 12 residues. CDR3 coding DNA: TGTGCCAGCAGCTTAAGCAGGGGTTGGGAGTTCTTC. This encodes CASSLSRGWEFF.

The CDR3 nucleotides are TGTGCCAGCAGCACCTCCGACAGGGGAGGGGCTTTCTTT. Its translation: CASSTSDRGGAFF. The chain links TRBV28 to TRBJ1-1; 8 nucleotides align to TRBD1. V trimming: 6 bases; J trimming: 11 bases; junction bases outside the gene matches: 11. CDR3 length: 13 residues. Germline V gene sequence: CDR1 MDHEN, CDR2 SYDVKM.

The chain employs TRBV6-5 and TRBJ1-5; 7 nucleotides line up with TRBD1. The J segment lost 2 bases and the V segment lost 6 bases, leaving 7 bases of the junction unmatched. Germline V CDR1 and CDR2: MNHEY, SVGAGI. The CDR3 is 15 residues long. The CDR3 DNA reads TGTGCCAGCAGCAGTGGAGGGGGCGGCAATCAGCCCCAGCATTTT. Translating it yields CASSSGGGGNQPQHF.

V is TRBV9 and J is TRBJ2-2; 12 bases match TRBD2. Trimming at V came to 3 bases and at J to 5 bases, leaving 2 bases not matched to a gene. CDR1 and CDR2 from the germline V gene are SGDLS and YYNGEE. The CDR3 sequence is 15 residues long. The CDR3 here is CASSASGGATGELFF. In nucleotides, the CDR3 is TGTGCCAGCAGCGCTAGCGGGGGGGCAACCGGGGAGCTGTTTTTT.

The CDR3 protein is CASSLGESSYEQYF. Here the CDR3 DNA reads TGTGCCAGCAGTCTTGGGGAGAGCTCCTACGAGCAGTACTTC. This chain links TRBV5-8 with TRBJ2-7; possible D gene TRBD2, 5 bases. Germline loops: CDR1 SGHTS, CDR2 YDEGEE. The CDR3 is 14 residues long. Trimming took 5 bases from V and 0 from J, leaving 12 bases between them. Supplemented by reference TRBV5-8 and TRBJ2-7, the full variable domain reads EAGVTQSPTHLIKTRGQQATLRCSPISGHTSVYWYQQALGLGLQFLLWYDEGEERNRGNFPPRFSGRQFPNYSSELNVNALELEDSALYLCASSLGESSYEQYFGPGTRLTVT.